This entry is about one T cell receptor beta chain. This entry comes from a study of blood T cell repertoires in COVID-19. The data were produced by immunoSEQ multiplex PCR, yet TCRdb's version contains in-frame clones alone and is incomplete. The table has around 130,000 clones, approximately 77% seen once. The CDR3 totals 16 residues. V gave up 3 bases and J gave up 5 bases; unmatched junction bases: 10. The germline V gene has CDR1 KGHDR and CDR2 SFDVKD. The receptor comes from a man older than 75 with acute or convalescent COVID-19. Sample: peripheral blood. The V gene is TRBV24-1, the J gene TRBJ2-3; TRBD2 agrees at 7 bases. CDR3 in DNA: TGTGCCACCAGTGATCTCCTGGGGCGGGGGAAAGATACGCAGTATTTT. Translation: CATSDLLGRGKDTQYF.